This T cell receptor (beta chain) stems from a study of breast tumors, draining lymph nodes, adjacent tissues. Study findings and constraints: Data fit most tumor T cells coming from lymph node, expanding in tumor. Compared with lymph nodes, tumors were less diverse; compared with nontumor tissue, more.

The lymph nodes were axillary draining lymph nodes from breast cancer patients. Each CDR3 protein gets one entry after TCRdb re-called the multiplex PCR reads with MiXCR. Of some 250,000 distinct CDR3 sequences listed, less than 40% are singletons. This clonotype was counted at least ten times. Its antigen is undetermined. The source material was axillary lymph node tissue. This TCR came from a female donor with breast cancer. Some clones in this sample may be carry-over from other donors' samples.

This CDR3 reads CASSLGSLGSPLHF. CDR3 in DNA: TGTGCCAGCAGCCTTGGGAGCCTCGGGTCACCCCTCCACTTT. The chain is built from TRBV7-3 and TRBJ1-6; D gene unclear. The CDR3 runs 14 residues. Germline values: CDR1 SGHTA, CDR2 FQGTGA. V was pared by 5 bases and J by 10 bases, with 15 bases between. Full variable domain (remainder filled in from reference TRBV7-3 and TRBJ1-6): GAGVSQTPSNKVTEKGKYVELRCDPISGHTALYWYRQSLGQGPEFLIYFQGTGAADDSGLPNDRFFAVRPEGSVSTLKIQRTERGDSAVYLCASSLGSLGSPLHFGNGTRLTVT.